The entry below gives a single TCR beta chain sequence along with its context. This clone appeared once. Its cognate antigen has yet to be identified. There are no base qualities to consult, and no much larger clone falls within one base. Using the deep immunoSEQ assay, multiplex PCR amplified TCR CDR3 regions from genomic DNA. Extracted genomic DNA from each cell subset was spread evenly across all wells of several immunoSEQ 96-well plates, with each plate serving as a replicate. For sorted subsets, 200 to 250 ng genomic DNA, equal to tens of thousands of T cell genomes, was loaded into each replicate PCR. Purified libraries were quantified with a Qubit 3.0 fluorometer, sized on a Bioanalyzer 2100, and re-quantified with the KAPA Library Quantification kit. Every immunoSEQ 96-well plate was sequenced on a dedicated single-read 150-cycle Illumina NextSeq 550 flow cell. Concerning the study's data processing: Because the immunoSEQ output included only junctional sequences and no quality scores, the filtering could not be the same as the filtering used for full-length reads. To assign V/J genes and CDR3, sequences were annotated against IMGT germline references using PyIR, a Python wrapper for IgBLAST v1.9. Any read was removed if the V/J assignment was weak (E-value above 1e-6), the CDR3 was missing, or the read contained stop codons, out-of-frame junctions, or ambiguous translated residues. V3J clonotypes were defined as sequences sharing the same inferred V gene, J gene, and CDR3 amino acid sequence. The percentage overlap between two repertoires was calculated by dividing the number of shared unique clonotypes by the size of the smaller repertoire. Repertoire richness was assessed with RTK rarefaction, the Chao1 estimator, and Recon v2.1 estimates of unobserved clonotypes. OLGA was used to compute generation probabilities for all TCRbeta clonotypes that the gDNA method yielded from four donors. TCRdb stores this immuneACCESS table with in-frame sequences only. Part of the clones is absent; in the studies checked, under half of the shortfall reflects unresolved V genes, and no reason is known for the rest. V and J calls and clone size are as listed in that table; D and trimming were resolved from the DNA. Recorded for this sample are 2 million to 3 million clones; approximately 93% of them occurred a single time. About 0.38% of the sample rests with the top ten.

This sample is drawn from a study of shared clonotypes between healthy human individuals (TCRdb year 2020). Regarding the study in general: The cohort included three men and a couple of women between 18 and 49 years of age. For each donor, three plates each were used for CD4 naive and CD4 memory, two plates were used for CD8 naive, and one plate was used for CD8 memory. The study deeply sequenced blood TCR repertoires of five healthy adults to estimate repertoire size and the extent of clonotype sharing between individuals. To increase sequencing depth and limit assay-specific biases, TCR repertoire library preparation and sequencing were carried out by different laboratories using diverse techniques. Each donor's leukapheresis produced roughly between roughly 0.85 and 10 billion PBMCs. Results the study describes overall, beyond this receptor: Pairwise subsampling indicated that sequencing depth was expected to affect the degree of clonotype sharing among donors. Sampling was limited to blood, and TCR repertoires in tissue likely differ from TCR repertoires in blood. Because the study included only a small number of donors, the genetic and exposure-history diversity represented was limited. Clonotypes shared by all four sorted-subset donors showed higher generation probabilities than non-shared clonotypes. Rarefaction of sorted-subset datasets indicated incomplete sequencing despite the large sequencing depth. Across a few donors, approximately 4.9% of naive CD4, around 3.5% of naive CD8, roughly 2.3% of memory CD4, and about 0.44% of memory CD8 clonotypes were shared. Larger estimated clonotype richness was generally found for naive subsets than for memory subsets.

The germline V gene supplies CDR1 MDHEN and CDR2 SYDVKM. The CDR3 measures 14 amino acids from cysteine to phenylalanine. The read is trimmed to its CDR3 DNA, 42 bases read in frame from base 1. V gives up 3 bases and J gives up 2 bases, and the segment between their germline ends measures 8 bases. The donors were healthy, HIV-negative adults who had no recently reported acute infections or vaccinations. Only Caucasian adults living in Nashville, Tennessee, USA were represented among the donors. CD4+ T cells were enriched by magnetic negative selection; naive cells were then positively selected on CD45RA, and the negative fraction formed the memory subset. Blood was collected by leukapheresis, and PBMCs were isolated by Ficoll-Histopaque density gradient centrifugation and then cryopreserved in liquid nitrogen vapor phase. Analytical flow cytometry was used to check the purity and quantity of each magnetically sorted T cell population. Genomic DNA was isolated from each sorted fraction and quantified by UV absorbance on a Nanodrop 2000c.

The source is a young man in good health. Some clones in this sample may be carry-over from other donors' samples. The chain was built from TRBV28 and TRBJ1-3, with the identity of the D gene unclear. The sequencing input was naive CD4+ T cells from PBMCs. This specimen's cell subset or site label, per the study, means: CD45RA+ positively selected. The CDR3 reads as follows: CASSFVTPGNTIYF. The nucleotide sequence reads TGTGCCAGCAGTTTTGTGACGCCTGGAAACACCATATATTTT.